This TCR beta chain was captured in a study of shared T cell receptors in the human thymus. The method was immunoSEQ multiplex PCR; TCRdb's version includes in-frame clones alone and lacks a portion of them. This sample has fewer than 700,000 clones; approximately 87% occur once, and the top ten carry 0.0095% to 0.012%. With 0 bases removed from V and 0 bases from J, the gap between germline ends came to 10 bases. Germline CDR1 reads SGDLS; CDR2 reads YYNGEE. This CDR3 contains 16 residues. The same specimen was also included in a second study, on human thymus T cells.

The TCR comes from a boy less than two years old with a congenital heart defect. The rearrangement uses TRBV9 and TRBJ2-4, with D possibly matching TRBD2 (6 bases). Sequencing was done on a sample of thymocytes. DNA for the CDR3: TGTGCCAGCAGCGTAGGCGGGGTGAAAGCCAAAAACATTCAGTACTTC. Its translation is CASSVGGVKAKNIQYF.